What follows is one T cell receptor (beta chain) and its context. Antigen: not known. Germline V lookup: CDR1 SQVTM, CDR2 ANQGSEA. Trimming took 5 bases from V and 7 from J; bases not matched to a gene: 8. The CDR3 length is 13 residues. This specimen comes from a study of post-analysis software for immune sequencing data. Study background: There were relapsing-remitting, secondary progressive and progressive-relapsing multiple sclerosis among the disease courses included.

Unique molecular identifiers were present in the TCR beta cDNA libraries. TCRdb independently ran MiXCR on the PCR reads; one entry per CDR3 protein. Of 750,000 to 950,000 distinct CDR3 sequences listed, about 53% are singletons. Findings of the study overall: Patients carried a handful of TRBV segments more frequently than controls did, and TRBV5-6, TRBV5-1 and TRBV20-1 were among them.

The sample was blood. This receptor was identified in a girl between 10 and 17 years old with multiple sclerosis. The rearrangement links TRBV29-1 to TRBJ2-1; 7 nucleotides line up with TRBD2. The CDR3 DNA follows: TGCAGCGTTATTCCCAGCGGGGTGAATGAGCAGTTCTTC. Translating it yields CSVIPSGVNEQFF.